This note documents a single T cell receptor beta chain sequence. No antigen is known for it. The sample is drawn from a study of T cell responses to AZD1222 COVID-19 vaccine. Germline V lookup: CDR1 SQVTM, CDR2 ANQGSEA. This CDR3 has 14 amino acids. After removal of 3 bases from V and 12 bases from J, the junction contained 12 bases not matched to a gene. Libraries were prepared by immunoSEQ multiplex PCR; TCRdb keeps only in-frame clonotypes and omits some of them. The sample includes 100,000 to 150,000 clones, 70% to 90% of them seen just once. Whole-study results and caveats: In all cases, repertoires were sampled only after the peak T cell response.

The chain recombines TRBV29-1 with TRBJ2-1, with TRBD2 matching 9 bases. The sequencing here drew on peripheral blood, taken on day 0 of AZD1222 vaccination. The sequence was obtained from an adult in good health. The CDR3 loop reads CSVDATSGRAGQFF. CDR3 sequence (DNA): TGCAGCGTTGATGCGACTAGCGGCCGGGCGGGGCAGTTCTTC.